These 5 T cell receptor beta chains came from one sample sequenced in a study of shared clonotypes between healthy human individuals. This table comes from immunoSEQ multiplex PCR, and its TCRdb copy is limited to in-frame clones, with some not included. The sample has a few hundred thousand clones, about 96% seen once. The source material was memory CD8+ T cells sorted from blood. The subset denotes: CD45RO+ cells pooled with CCR7-negative TemRA cells. These TCRs come from a man aged 30 to 45 in good health.

The chain recombines TRBV19 with TRBJ1-1; 8 nucleotides match TRBD1. Germline CDR1 LNHDA, CDR2 SQIVND (reference sequence). The CDR3 contains 15 residues. J was trimmed by 5 bases and V by 5 bases; bases with no gene match: 10. CDR3 residues: CASSWGTGGRTEAFF. DNA of the CDR3: TGTGCCAGTAGTTGGGGGACAGGCGGGAGAACTGAAGCTTTCTTT. Complete variable domain (other parts from reference TRBV19 and TRBJ1-1): DGGITQSPKYLFRKEGQNVTLSCEQNLNHDAMYWYRQDPGQGLRLIYYSQIVNDFQKGDIAEGYSVSREKKESFPLTVTSAQKNPTAFYLCASSWGTGGRTEAFFGQGTRLTVV.

The chain recombines TRBV5-6 with TRBJ2-7; D remains unclear. Trimming left V 1 base short and J 1 base short, with 9 bases between. Germline V gives CDR1 SGHDT, CDR2 YYEEEE. The CDR3 is made up of 14 amino acids. The CDR3 is CASSLSFSSYEQYF. CDR3 coding DNA: TGTGCCAGCAGCTTGAGTTTCAGTTCCTACGAGCAGTACTTC.

The chain carries TRBV28 and TRBJ1-5; D gene uncertain. This CDR3 region has 13 residues. The V gene's germline CDR1 is MDHEN and CDR2 SYDVKM. Trimming removed 5 bases at V and 4 bases at J, with 9 bases between. CDR3 sequence reads: CASSPDGNQPQHF. CDR3 sequence (DNA): TGTGCCAGCAGTCCGGATGGGAATCAGCCCCAGCATTTT.

The chain combines TRBV28 with TRBJ2-3; no clear D. CDR1 is MDHEN and CDR2 is SYDVKM in the germline V gene. The V end was cut by 2 bases, the J end by 0 bases, with 6 bases between. The CDR3 has 14 residues. The chain's CDR3 is CASSLVGSTDTQYF. DNA for the CDR3: TGTGCCAGCAGTTTAGTCGGGAGCACAGATACGCAGTATTTT. Full variable domain (missing parts from reference TRBV28 and TRBJ2-3): DVKVTQSSRYLVKRTGEKVFLECVQDMDHENMFWYRQDPGLGLRLIYFSYDVKMKEKGDIPEGYSVSREKKERFSLILESASTNQTSMYLCASSLVGSTDTQYFGPGTRLTVL.

The chain uses TRBV28 and TRBJ1-2; D gene ambiguous. CDR1 and CDR2 (germline): MDHEN, SYDVKM. The V end lost 6 bases, the J end lost 4 bases, and 9 bases lay between the germline ends. The CDR3 totals 12 residues. CDR3 DNA sequence: TGTGCCAGCAGCCAATCCCCCTATGGCTACACCTTC. As protein: CASSQSPYGYTF.